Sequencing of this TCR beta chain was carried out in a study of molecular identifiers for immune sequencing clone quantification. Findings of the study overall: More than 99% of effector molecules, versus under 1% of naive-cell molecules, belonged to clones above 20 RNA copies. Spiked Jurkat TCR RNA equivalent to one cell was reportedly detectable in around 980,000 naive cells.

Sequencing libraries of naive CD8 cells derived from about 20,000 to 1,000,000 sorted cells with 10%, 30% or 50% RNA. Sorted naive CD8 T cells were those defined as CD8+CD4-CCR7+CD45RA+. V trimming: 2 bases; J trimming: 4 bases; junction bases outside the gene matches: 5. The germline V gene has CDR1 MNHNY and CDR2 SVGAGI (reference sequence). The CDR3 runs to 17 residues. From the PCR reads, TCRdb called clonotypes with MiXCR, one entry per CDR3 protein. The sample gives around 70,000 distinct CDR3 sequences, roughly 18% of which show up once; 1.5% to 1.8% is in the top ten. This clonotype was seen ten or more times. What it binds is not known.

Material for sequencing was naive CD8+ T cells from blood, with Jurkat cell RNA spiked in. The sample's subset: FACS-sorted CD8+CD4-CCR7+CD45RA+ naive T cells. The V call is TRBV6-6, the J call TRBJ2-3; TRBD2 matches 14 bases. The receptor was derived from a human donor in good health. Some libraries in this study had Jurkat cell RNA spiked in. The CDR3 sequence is CASSYPGLAGAADTQYF. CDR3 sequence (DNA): TGTGCCAGCAGTTACCCGGGACTAGCGGGAGCTGCAGATACGCAGTATTTT.